This is a list of T cell receptor beta chains from one sample in a study of T cells and Merkel cell carcinoma outcomes. Assay: immunoSEQ multiplex PCR; the TCRdb copy retains only in-frame clones and omits some. In the table there are fewer than 25,000 clones, roughly 80% of which are singletons. Sequencing was performed on tumor tissue from Merkel cell carcinoma. Every receptor here comes from a human donor with Merkel cell carcinoma. Both conserved end residues are part of each CDR3. The D gene is left open where the match is weak. Part of the rows lack a size; the others show once, few, many or a class for expanded clones.

j_gene: TRBJ1-1
d_gene: -
abundance: medium-sized
v_gene: TRBV4-2
CDR3nt: TGTGCCAGCAGCCAAGGATGGGCGACGGGAGCTTTCTTT
CDR3aa: CASSQGWATGAFF

j_gene: TRBJ2-5
d_gene: TRBD1
abundance: -
v_gene: TRBV18
CDR3nt: TGTGCCAGCTCACCCACCTTCGGACAGGGTAGGGAGACCCAGTACTTC
CDR3aa: CASSPTFGQGRETQYF

j_gene: TRBJ2-3
d_gene: TRBD1
abundance: -
v_gene: TRBV5-1
CDR3nt: TGCGCCAGCAGCTTGGGGGACAGCTTCACAGATACGCAGTATTTT
CDR3aa: CASSLGDSFTDTQYF

j_gene: TRBJ2-3
d_gene: -
abundance: -
v_gene: TRBV4-1
CDR3nt: TGCGCCAGCAGCCCATTGTTTTGGACGTGGGGGGTAGGGACAGATACGCAGTATTTT
CDR3aa: CASSPLFWTWGVGTDTQYF

j_gene: TRBJ2-3
d_gene: -
abundance: -
v_gene: TRBV6-1
CDR3nt: TGTGCCAGCAGTAGTTGGAGCACAGATACGCAGTATTTT
CDR3aa: CASSSWSTDTQYF

j_gene: TRBJ2-7
d_gene: -
abundance: -
v_gene: TRBV19
CDR3nt: TGTGCCAGTAGTATAAGGGCGGGACCGAACTACGAGCAGTACTTC
CDR3aa: CASSIRAGPNYEQYF

j_gene: TRBJ2-3
d_gene: TRBD2
abundance: -
v_gene: TRBV10-3
CDR3nt: TGTGCCATCAGACTAGCGGGAGGCCCCACAGATACGCAGTATTTT
CDR3aa: CAIRLAGGPTDTQYF

j_gene: TRBJ2-5
d_gene: -
abundance: -
v_gene: TRBV7-9
CDR3nt: TGTGCCAGCAGCTTCGGACAGAGGCAGACCCAGTACTTC
CDR3aa: CASSFGQRQTQYF

j_gene: TRBJ1-5
d_gene: -
abundance: -
v_gene: TRBV7-9
CDR3nt: TGTGCCAGCAGCTTACGGGATAGCAATCAGCCCCAGCATTTT
CDR3aa: CASSLRDSNQPQHF

j_gene: TRBJ1-5
d_gene: -
abundance: once
v_gene: TRBV4-2
CDR3nt: TGTGCCAGCAGCCAGAGGGAGTTCAATCAGCCCCAGCATTTT
CDR3aa: CASSQREFNQPQHF

j_gene: TRBJ2-4
d_gene: -
abundance: few
v_gene: TRBV5-1
CDR3nt: TGCGCCAGCAGCTCATCGACAGGGACTAGGGACATTCAGTACTTC
CDR3aa: CASSSSTGTRDIQYF

j_gene: TRBJ2-5
d_gene: -
abundance: few
v_gene: TRBV7-2
CDR3nt: TGTGCCAGCAGCGCGGACGGTGGTCGCCAAGAGACCCAGTACTTC
CDR3aa: CASSADGGRQETQYF

j_gene: TRBJ1-2
d_gene: -
abundance: once
v_gene: TRBV6-5
CDR3nt: TGTGCCAGCGGAGAAGGTTTCGGTGGTGGCTACACCTTC
CDR3aa: CASGEGFGGGYTF

j_gene: TRBJ1-2
d_gene: -
abundance: once
v_gene: TRBV5-5
CDR3nt: TGTGCCAGCAGCTTTTTGTCCGATCTCGGGTATGGCTACACCTTC
CDR3aa: CASSFLSDLGYGYTF

j_gene: TRBJ1-5
d_gene: -
abundance: few
v_gene: TRBV27
CDR3nt: TGTGCCAGCAGTTCCCGGGGAGAGCCCCAGCATTTT
CDR3aa: CASSSRGEPQHF

j_gene: TRBJ2-7
d_gene: -
abundance: -
v_gene: TRBV11-3
CDR3nt: TGTGCCAGCAGCTTAGGACCCGGTCGCCGCCCGCCCTACGAGCAGTACTTC
CDR3aa: CASSLGPGRRPPYEQYF

j_gene: TRBJ2-2
d_gene: -
abundance: -
v_gene: TRBV11-3
CDR3nt: TGTGCCAGCAGCTCTCCCCCGGACACCGGGGAGCTGTTTTTT
CDR3aa: CASSSPPDTGELFF

j_gene: TRBJ1-1
d_gene: -
abundance: medium-sized
v_gene: TRBV4-1
CDR3nt: TGCGCCAGCAGCCATCAGGCTATGAACACTGAAGCTTTCTTT
CDR3aa: CASSHQAMNTEAFF

j_gene: TRBJ2-7
d_gene: -
abundance: -
v_gene: TRBV9
CDR3nt: TGTGCCAGCAGCGTACTCGCCGACCGGGGCGAGCAGTACTTC
CDR3aa: CASSVLADRGEQYF

j_gene: TRBJ1-1
d_gene: TRBD1
abundance: -
v_gene: TRBV9
CDR3nt: TGTGCCAGCAGCGATGGACAGGGAAACACTGAAGCTTTCTTT
CDR3aa: CASSDGQGNTEAFF

j_gene: TRBJ1-2
d_gene: TRBD1
abundance: -
v_gene: TRBV29-1
CDR3nt: TGCAGCGCGACAGGGGGCCACTATGGCTACACCTTC
CDR3aa: CSATGGHYGYTF

j_gene: TRBJ1-1
d_gene: -
abundance: -
v_gene: TRBV4-1
CDR3nt: TGCGCCAGCAGCCAATACGTGGGGGGGCCCACTGAAGCTTTCTTT
CDR3aa: CASSQYVGGPTEAFF